A single sample is the source of the 8 T cell receptor beta chains below, sequenced in a study of CD8 T cells in Susac syndrome. With random hexamers, 0.5 to 1 ug RNA was reverse transcribed. TCRdb fed the immunoSEQ multiplex PCR reads into MiXCR, producing one record per CDR3 protein. There are about 150,000 distinct CDR3 sequences in the sample; roughly 94% occur only once, and 0.065% to 0.1% lies in the top ten. The sequenced material came from CD4+ T cells from PBMCs. The receptors originated from a human donor in good health.

This chain's CDR3 is CASSLLGQGDYGYTF. The CDR3 DNA is TGTGCCAGCAGCCTGTTGGGACAGGGAGACTATGGCTACACCTTC. V is TRBV9 and J is TRBJ1-2, with 9 bases fitting TRBD1. The V gene's germline CDR1 is SGDLS and CDR2 YYNGEE. The V segment lost 4 bases and the J segment 3 bases; nucleotides outside the gene matches: 7. The length of the CDR3 is 15 residues.

This clonotype turned up a few times. The rearrangement uses TRBV12-3 or TRBV12-4 and TRBJ2-5; 10 nucleotides align to TRBD2. After removal of 3 bases from V and 4 bases from J, the junction contained 2 bases not matched to a gene. CDR3 size: 14 residues. The CDR3 loop is CASSLSSGGETQYF. The CDR3 nucleotides are TGTGCCAGCAGTTTGTCTAGCGGGGGAGAGACCCAGTACTTC.

This chain joins TRBV3-1 and TRBJ2-7; possible D gene TRBD2, 5 bases. V was cut by 0 bases and J by 5 bases, with 11 bases left in between. Per the germline V gene, CDR1 is LGHDT and CDR2 is YNNKEL (reference sequence). The CDR3 loop spans 14 amino acids. Written as DNA, the CDR3 is TGTGCCAGCAGCCAAGATGAGGGATGGGACGAGCAGTACTTC. Its protein product is CASSQDEGWDEQYF.

J is TRBJ1-4 and V is TRBV29-1; the D is unclear. V was pared by 4 bases and J by 6 bases, with 6 bases between. The germline V gene has CDR1 SQVTM and CDR2 ANQGSEA. This CDR3 is 11 amino acids long. Here the CDR3 DNA reads TGCAGCGTTGTGGTAGATGAAAAACTGTTTTTT. It encodes CSVVVDEKLFF.

This chain links TRBV12-3 or TRBV12-4 with TRBJ1-5; 8 bases map to TRBD1. V trimming: 1 base; J trimming: 5 bases; junction bases outside the gene matches: 4. There are 15 residues in the CDR3. The CDR3 DNA follows: TGTGCCAGCAGTTTAGGACAGGGGTACGATCAGCCCCAGCATTTT. Protein: CASSLGQGYDQPQHF.

Here the CDR3 DNA reads TGTGCCAGCAGTCCCGTGAGCCCCCATACGCAGTATTTT. Its translation is CASSPVSPHTQYF. This chain joins TRBV12-3 or TRBV12-4 and TRBJ2-3, with D hard to call. The length of the CDR3 is 13 residues. Deletions cut 5 bases from V and 7 bases from J, with 13 bases between.

This CDR3 is CASSRGGLTEAFF. The CDR3 DNA reads TGTGCCAGCAGTAGAGGGGGCCTAACTGAAGCTTTCTTT. V is TRBV12-3 or TRBV12-4 and J is TRBJ1-1; 7 nucleotides match TRBD1. Germline trimming cut 5 bases from V and 5 bases from J; bases unmatched to any gene: 5. The CDR3 spans 13 residues.

This chain links TRBV24-1 with TRBJ2-3, with 8 bases lining up with TRBD2. The V segment lost 7 bases and the J segment 5 bases; nucleotides outside the gene matches: 4. The CDR3 is made up of 13 amino acids. CDR1 KGHDR and CDR2 SFDVKD come from the germline V gene. In DNA form, the CDR3 reads TGTGCCACCAGCGGGGGGGCGGTAGATACGCAGTATTTT. This codes for CATSGGAVDTQYF.